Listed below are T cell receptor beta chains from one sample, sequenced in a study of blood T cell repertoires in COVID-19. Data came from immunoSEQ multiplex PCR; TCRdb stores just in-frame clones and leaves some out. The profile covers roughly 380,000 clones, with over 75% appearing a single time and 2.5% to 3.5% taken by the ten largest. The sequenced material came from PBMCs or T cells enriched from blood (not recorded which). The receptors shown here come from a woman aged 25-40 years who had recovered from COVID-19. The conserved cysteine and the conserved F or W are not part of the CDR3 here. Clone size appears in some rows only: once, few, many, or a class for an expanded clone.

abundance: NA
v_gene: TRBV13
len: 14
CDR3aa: ASSFQPLIGYNEQF

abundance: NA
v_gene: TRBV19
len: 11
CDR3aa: ASRTGMNTEAF

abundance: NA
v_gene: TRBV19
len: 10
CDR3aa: ASSPRNQPQH

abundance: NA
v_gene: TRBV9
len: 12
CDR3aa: ASSGRGENEKLF

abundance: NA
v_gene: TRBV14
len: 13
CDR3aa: ASSPWGLMNTEAF

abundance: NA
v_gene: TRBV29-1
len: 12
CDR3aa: SVAWGSLYNEQF

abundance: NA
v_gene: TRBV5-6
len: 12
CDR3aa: ASSLSGRGDTQY

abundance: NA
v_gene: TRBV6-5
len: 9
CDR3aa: ASSRGDGYT

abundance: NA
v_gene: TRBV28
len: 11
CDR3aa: ASRQTSGSRQY

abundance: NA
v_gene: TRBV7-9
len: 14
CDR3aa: ASSLRRQAGDPEAF

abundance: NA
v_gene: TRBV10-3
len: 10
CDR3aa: AISRDYNEQF

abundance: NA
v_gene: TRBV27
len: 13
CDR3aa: ASSWTGAFNEKLF

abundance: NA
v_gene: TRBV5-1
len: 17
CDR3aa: ASSLGDRGPFLANYGYT

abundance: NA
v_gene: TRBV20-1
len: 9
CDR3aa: SARSNSEQY

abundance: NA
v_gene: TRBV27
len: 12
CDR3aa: ASRDSDPGTEAF

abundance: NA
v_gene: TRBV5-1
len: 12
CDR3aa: ASSSAGNTGELF

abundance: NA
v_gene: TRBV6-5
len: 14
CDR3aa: ASSYSLRASGSRQY

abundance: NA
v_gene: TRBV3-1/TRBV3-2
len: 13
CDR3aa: ASSRRASTNEKLF

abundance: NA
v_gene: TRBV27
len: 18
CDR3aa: ASSLKLVALAGGRTDTQY

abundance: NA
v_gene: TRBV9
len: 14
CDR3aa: ASSVGLAGGLDEQY

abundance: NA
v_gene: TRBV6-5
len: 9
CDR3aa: PRQVSYEQY

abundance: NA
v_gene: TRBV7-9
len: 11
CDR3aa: ASSPELPPGYT

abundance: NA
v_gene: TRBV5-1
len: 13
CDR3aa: ASSLWSTSGYEQY

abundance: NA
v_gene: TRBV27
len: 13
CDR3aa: ASSFPAGGTDTQY

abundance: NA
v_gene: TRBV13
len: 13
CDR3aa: ASSSRTGYTDTQY

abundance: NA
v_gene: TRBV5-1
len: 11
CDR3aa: ASSLLRGNEQF

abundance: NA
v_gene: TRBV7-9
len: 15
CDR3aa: ASSLGTSGTNRDEQF

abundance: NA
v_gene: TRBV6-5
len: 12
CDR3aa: ASRGTERSYEQY

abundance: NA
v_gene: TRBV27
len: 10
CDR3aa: ASSQTFTEQY

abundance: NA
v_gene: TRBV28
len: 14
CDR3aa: ASSPDRGRPNTEAF

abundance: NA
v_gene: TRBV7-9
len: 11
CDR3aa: ASSLDARLEAF

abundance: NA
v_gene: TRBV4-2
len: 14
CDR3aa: ASSQDRGRVNNEQF

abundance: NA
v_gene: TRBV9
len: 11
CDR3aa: ASSATTNTEAF

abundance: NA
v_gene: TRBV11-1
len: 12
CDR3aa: ASSPGQLNTEAF

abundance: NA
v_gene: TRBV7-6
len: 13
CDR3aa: ASSARTQGSGELF

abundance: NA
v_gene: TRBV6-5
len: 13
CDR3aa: ASSPRLDLFDEQY

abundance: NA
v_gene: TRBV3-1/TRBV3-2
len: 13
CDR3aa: ASSHLGRGKNIQY

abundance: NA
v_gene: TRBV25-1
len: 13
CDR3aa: ASSEYGGAGREQY

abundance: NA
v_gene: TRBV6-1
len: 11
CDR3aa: ASSAAQISPLH

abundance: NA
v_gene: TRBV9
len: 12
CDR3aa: ASSPSSTGLGAF

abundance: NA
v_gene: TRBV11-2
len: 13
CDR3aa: ASSRGLAGTYEQY

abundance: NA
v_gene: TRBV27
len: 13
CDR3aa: ASSEYGRDRGLGT

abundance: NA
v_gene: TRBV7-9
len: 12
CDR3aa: ASSLATGDQPQH

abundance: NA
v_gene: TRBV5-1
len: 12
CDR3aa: ASSLQGGYNEQF

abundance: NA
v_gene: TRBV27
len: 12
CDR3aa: ASSLAGGGNEQF

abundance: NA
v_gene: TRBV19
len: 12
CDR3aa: ASSFGTAEPEAF

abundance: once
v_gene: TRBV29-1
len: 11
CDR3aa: SVSMGRTYEQY

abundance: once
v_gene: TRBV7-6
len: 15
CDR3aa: ASSLVRGTADTGELF

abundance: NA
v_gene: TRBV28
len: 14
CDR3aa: ASRDNMGGSSETQY

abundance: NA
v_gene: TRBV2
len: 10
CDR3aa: ASSAGYYGYT

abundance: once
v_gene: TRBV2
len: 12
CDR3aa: ASSDRGYNQPQH

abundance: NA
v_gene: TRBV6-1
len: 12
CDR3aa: ASSEEVGAKTQY